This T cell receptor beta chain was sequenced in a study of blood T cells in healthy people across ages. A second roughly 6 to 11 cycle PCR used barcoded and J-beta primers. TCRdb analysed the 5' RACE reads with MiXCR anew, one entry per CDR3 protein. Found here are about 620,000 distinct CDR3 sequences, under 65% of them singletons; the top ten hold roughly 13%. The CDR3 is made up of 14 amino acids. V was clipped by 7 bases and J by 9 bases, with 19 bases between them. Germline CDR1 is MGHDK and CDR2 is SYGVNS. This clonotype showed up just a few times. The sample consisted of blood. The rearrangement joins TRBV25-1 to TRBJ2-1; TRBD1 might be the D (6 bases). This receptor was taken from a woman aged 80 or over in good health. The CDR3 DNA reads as TGTGCCAGCAATAGCTATCTTGGGACAACTGAGCAGTTCTTC. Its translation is CASNSYLGTTEQFF.